Shown below are 15 T cell receptor beta chains from a single sample sequenced in a study of T cell clonality in common variable immunodeficiency. Assay used: immunoSEQ multiplex PCR; TCRdb lists only in-frame clones, some missing. The sample shows under 45,000 clones, no singletons; the ten largest hold over 9%. Sequenced sample: peripheral blood mononuclear cells. These receptors came from a person between 18 and 75 years old in good health.

In this sample, this clone turned up many times. The read ends 3 residues shy of where the CDR3 ends; the end is completed using the germline J gene. V usage is TRBV28 and J usage is TRBJ2-5, with D unresolved. Between the trimmed V and J ends, which lost 7 bases and 3 bases, there was a span of 6 bases. CDR3 length equals 11 residues. Germline-derived CDR1 and CDR2 are MDHEN and SYDVKM. The sequenced part of the CDR3 DNA is TGTGCCAGCACACTCAAAGAGACC. Translating it yields CASTLKET. The whole CDR3 protein is CASTLKETQYF. The full variable domain, in which reference TRBV28 and TRBJ2-5 provide the parts outside the CDR3, is DVKVTQSSRYLVKRTGEKVFLECVQDMDHENMFWYRQDPGLGLRLIYFSYDVKMKEKGDIPEGYSVSREKKERFSLILESASTNQTSMYLCASTLKETQYFGPGTRLLVL.

This clone showed up many times. CDR3 region: CSAEEQLNEKLFF. The covered CDR3 bases are TGCAGTGCGGAAGAACAGCTTAATGAAAAA. V is TRBV20-1 and J is TRBJ1-4, with D uncertain. Read sequence stops 3 residues before the CDR3 end, and the germline J gene provides the missing end. CDR3 length equals 13 residues. V was trimmed by 6 bases and J by 4 bases, leaving 12 bases between them. Germline values: CDR1 DFQATT, CDR2 SNEGSKA (reference sequence).

This clone has a count of ten or more. The CDR3 goes on 3 residues after the read ends, and that part is filled in from the germline J gene. The chain couples TRBV19 to TRBJ2-7; the match to TRBD1 covers 9 bases. The ends lost 5 bases at V and 3 bases at J; junction bases unmatched: 5. CDR3 length: 14 residues. Germline-derived CDR1 and CDR2 are LNHDA and SQIVND (reference sequence). The CDR3 bases that were read are TGTGCCAGTAGTGGGGGACAGGGATTCTACGAG. It is translated as CASSGGQGFYE. The whole CDR3 protein reads CASSGGQGFYEQYF.

This clone came up a few times. The missing CDR3 end, 3 residues past where the read stops, is filled in from the germline J gene. V is TRBV7-9 and J is TRBJ2-7, with D uncertain. V shed 1 base and J shed 6 bases, with 4 bases lying between them. Germline CDR1 reads SEHNR; CDR2 reads FQNEAQ (reference sequence). CDR3 length equals 11 residues. CDR3 DNA, as far as it was read: TGTGCCAGCAGCTTAGAGGTCGAG. Protein product: CASSLEVE. The full CDR3 reads CASSLEVEQYF.

This clone was detected ten times or more. The read halts 3 residues ahead of the CDR3 end, with the missing end drawn from the germline J gene. The chain is built from TRBV6-1 and TRBJ1-2, with 7 nucleotides matching TRBD1. Germline lookup yields CDR1 MNHNS and CDR2 SASEGT. The trim removed 2 bases at V and 4 bases at J, leaving 4 bases unmatched. This CDR3 is built from 14 residues. CDR3: CASSERGPGYGYTF. The sequenced part of the CDR3 DNA is TGTGCCAGCAGTGAAAGGGGGCCTGGCTATGGC.

This clone was seen at least ten times. The sequenced fragment ends 3 residues before the CDR3 boundary, so the rest is inferred from the germline J gene. This chain links TRBV20-1 with TRBJ1-2, with D unresolved. The germline V gene encodes CDR1 DFQATT and CDR2 SNEGSKA (reference sequence). The CDR3 contains 15 residues. V shed 0 bases and J shed 6 bases, with 17 bases lying between them. CDR3 amino acids: CSARDPAGSWDGYTF. The sequenced CDR3 bases are TGCAGTGCTAGAGATCCGGCAGGATCGTGGGATGGC.

This clone was detected many times. The observed sequence ends 3 residues before the CDR3 terminus, with the missing tail filled in from the germline J gene. The chain employs TRBV18 and TRBJ2-2; 8 nucleotides align to TRBD1. The germline CDR1 and CDR2 sequences are KGHSH and LQKENI. V was clipped by 2 bases and J by 4 bases; unmatched bases: 3. The CDR3 covers 15 residues. The CDR3 here is CASSPTTGGTGELFF. CDR3 DNA, as far as it was read: TGTGCCAGCTCACCAACCACAGGGGGCACCGGGGAG.

This clone was detected ten times or more. The CDR3 end is not reached by the read, which stops 3 residues before it; the germline J gene fills it in. V usage is TRBV18 and J usage is TRBJ2-7; 8 nucleotides agree with TRBD1. Trimming cost V 3 bases and J 3 bases; bases outside gene matches: 7. Germline V CDR1 and CDR2: KGHSH, LQKENI. The CDR3 is 15 amino acids. The DNA read from the CDR3 is TGTGCCAGCTCACCGGACACAGGGGGACTCTACGAG. Protein sequence: CASSPDTGGLYE. The whole CDR3 is CASSPDTGGLYEQYF.

Many counts were recorded for this clone. Read data end 3 residues before the CDR3 end; the end is taken from the germline J gene. This chain joins TRBV20-1 and TRBJ2-1, with 10 bases lining up with TRBD2. The CDR3 length is 14 residues. CDR1 is DFQATT, CDR2 SNEGSKA, per germline (reference sequence). J was trimmed by 8 bases and V by 0 bases; bases with no gene match: 4. The CDR3 sequence: CSARDASGSDEQFF. CDR3 DNA, as far as it was read: TGCAGTGCTAGAGATGCTAGCGGGAGCGATGAG.

The CDR3 loop reads CASSSLETTDTYTF. CDR3 bases read: TGTGCCAGCAGCTCCCTTGAGACGACAGATACC. The J gene is TRBJ1-2, the V gene TRBV7-9, with a possible D match to TRBD1 (5 bases). The read halts 3 residues ahead of the CDR3 end, with the missing end drawn from the germline J gene. Germline V CDR1 and CDR2: SEHNR, FQNEAQ (reference sequence). CDR3 size: 14 residues.

By sample fraction, this clone is medium-sized. Coverage ceases 3 residues before the CDR3 finishes, and the germline J gene fills in the end. The gene calls are TRBV7-6 and TRBJ2-1; 9 positions agree with TRBD2. The CDR3 is 18 residues long. Trimming cost V 0 bases and J 0 bases; bases outside gene matches: 6. The germline V gene has CDR1 SGHVS and CDR2 FNYEAQ. CDR3 bases read: TGTGCCAGCAGCTTAGCTCTTAGCGGGGGCAACTCCTACAATGAG. Protein product: CASSLALSGGNSYNE. In full, the CDR3 is CASSLALSGGNSYNEQFF.

This clone was observed at least ten times. With the read ending 3 residues before the CDR3 end, the germline J gene is used to fill in that end. The genes are TRBV4-2 and TRBJ2-1, with 8 positions matching TRBD2. Germline CDR1 and CDR2: LGHNA and YNFKEQ. The CDR3 covers 18 residues. Germline trimming cut 4 bases from V and 0 bases from J; bases unmatched to any gene: 11. CDR3 DNA (partial): TGTGCCAGCAGCCCGAAGGGGAGCGGGAGAAGCTCCTACAATGAG. Translation: CASSPKGSGRSSYNE. The CDR3 in its entirety is CASSPKGSGRSSYNEQFF.

Turning to this clone: The sequence runs out 3 residues before the end of the CDR3; the remainder is reconstructed from the germline J gene. The chain combines TRBV7-6 with TRBJ1-6, with 7 bases lining up with TRBD1. V dropped 5 bases and J dropped 0; count of bases not matched to a gene: 7. The CDR3 contains 17 residues. Germline assignment: CDR1 SGHVS and CDR2 FNYEAQ. Incomplete CDR3 DNA: TGTGCCAGCAGCCAAGGGGGCGGCAGCTCCTATAATTCACCC. Its protein is CASSQGGGSSYNSP. The whole CDR3 sequence reads CASSQGGGSSYNSPLHF.

There are many counts of this clone. The read falls 3 residues short of the CDR3 end, and the missing part is taken from the germline J gene. The rearrangement links TRBV29-1 to TRBJ2-3; no definite D call. The CDR3 is 13 residues long. Germline loops: CDR1 SQVTM, CDR2 ANQGSEA. Trimming left V 6 bases short and J 0 bases short, with 10 bases between. This CDR3 reads CSVATVSTDTQYF. CDR3 DNA (partial): TGCAGCGTAGCGACGGTTAGCACAGATACG.

This clone has a count of ten or more. The read stops 3 residues short of the end of the CDR3; the missing end is completed from the germline J gene. The chain joins TRBV7-3 to TRBJ2-7; D possibly corresponds to TRBD2 (7 bases). V lost 1 base and J lost 2, with 12 bases in between. CDR3 length equals 15 residues. The germline V gene encodes CDR1 SGHTA and CDR2 FQGTGA. The DNA read from the CDR3 is TGTGCCAGCAGCTTAAGCGGCGGGGGCACCTACGAG. It yields the protein CASSLSGGGTYE. The entire CDR3 sequence reads CASSLSGGGTYEQYF.